These 21 T cell receptor beta chains were all obtained from the same sample, sequenced in a study of CXCR3-negative and CXCR3-positive naive CD8 T cells. Study findings and constraints: Comparison of naive cells showed more hydrophobic TRB CDR3s in CXCR3-positive than in CXCR3-negative naive cells.

The authors prepared UMI-labeled TRB cDNA libraries by 5' RACE. TCRdb re-called the 5' RACE reads, yielding one record per CDR3 amino acid sequence without DNA. The sample includes fewer than 90,000 distinct CDR3 sequences. Antigen specificity for these receptors is unknown. The sequenced sample was naive CXCR3+ CD8+ T cells from blood. Subset given: CD45RO-CCR7+CD27+CD95- naive CD8+ T cells expressing CXCR3 (TNR3+). These receptors came from a human donor in good health. Some clones in this sample may be carry-over from other donors' samples.

The chain has TRBV29-1 and TRBJ2-1. This CDR3 comprises 15 residues. CDR1 and CDR2 from the germline V gene are SQVTM and ANQGSEA. This CDR3 is CSVEDSSSSYNEQFF.

The chain recombines TRBV4-1 with TRBJ2-1; the D call from TCRdb, TRBD2, cannot be confirmed without DNA. The CDR3 length is 17 residues. Germline CDR1 is MGHRA and CDR2 is YSYEKL. The CDR3 is CASSQDLAGGPYNEQFF.

The J gene is TRBJ2-7, the V gene TRBV12-3 or TRBV12-4. The length of the CDR3 is 13 residues. The CDR3 region is CASSPSGPYEQYF.

The chain links TRBV29-1 to TRBJ1-2; TCRdb reports TRBD1, a call that lacks DNA to check it against. CDR3 size: 13 residues. CDR1 and CDR2 (germline): SQVTM, ANQGSEA. This CDR3 is CSVRWAGNYGYTF.

This sequence joins TRBV28 and TRBJ2-1. CDR3 length equals 12 residues. Germline CDR1 and CDR2: MDHEN and SYDVKM. The CDR3: CASSLFGNEQFF. The complete variable domain, with remaining parts taken from reference TRBV28 and TRBJ2-1, reads DVKVTQSSRYLVKRTGEKVFLECVQDMDHENMFWYRQDPGLGLRLIYFSYDVKMKEKGDIPEGYSVSREKKERFSLILESASTNQTSMYLCASSLFGNEQFFGPGTRLTVL.

This chain uses TRBV20-1 with TRBJ1-2; TCRdb indicates TRBD1, and absent DNA this call remains unverified. CDR1 and CDR2 (germline): DFQATT, SNEGSKA (reference sequence). The CDR3 totals 16 residues. The CDR3 region is CSARDSRLSPLYGYTF.

The gene calls are TRBV6-2 or TRBV6-3 and TRBJ1-5. The length of the CDR3 is 12 residues. Germline CDR1 and CDR2: MNHEY and SVGEGT. The CDR3 is CASSPDYQPQHF.

V usage is TRBV6-5 and J usage is TRBJ2-2; TCRdb returns TRBD1, unconfirmable since there is no DNA. This CDR3 region has 13 residues. Germline CDR1 is MNHEY and CDR2 is SVGAGI. CDR3 amino acids: CASYRDLTGELFF.

The gene calls are TRBV7-9 and TRBJ1-1; TCRdb returns TRBD1, unconfirmable since there is no DNA. Looked up from germline, CDR1 is SEHNR and CDR2 is FQNEAQ (reference sequence). This CDR3 spans 17 amino acids. The CDR3: CASSQRTGGAMNTEAFF.

The CDR3 loop is CSARVASGPYPYNEQFF. The V and J genes are TRBV20-1 and TRBJ2-1; checking the TCRdb D call of TRBD2 is not possible without DNA. This CDR3 comprises 17 residues. CDR1 DFQATT and CDR2 SNEGSKA come from the germline V gene (reference sequence).

This chain links TRBV6-2 or TRBV6-3 with TRBJ2-2; with no DNA, the TCRdb D assignment of TRBD2 cannot be verified. This CDR3 spans 18 amino acids. Germline V CDR1 and CDR2: MNHEY, SVGEGT. CDR3 sequence reads: CASSPRYIAGANTGELFF.

The chain joins TRBV5-1 to TRBJ2-7. Looked up from germline, CDR1 is SGHRS and CDR2 is YFSETQ. There are 19 residues in the CDR3. The CDR3 sequence is CASSVTLVSHIFEDYEQYF. Full variable domain (rest looked up from reference TRBV5-1 and TRBJ2-7): KAGVTQTPRYLIKTRGQQVTLSCSPISGHRSVSWYQQTPGQGLQFLFEYFSETQRNKGNFPGRFSGRQFSNSRSEMNVSTLELGDSALYLCASSVTLVSHIFEDYEQYFGPGTRLTVT.

J is TRBJ2-2 and V is TRBV29-1. The CDR3 length is 12 residues. The germline V gene has CDR1 SQVTM and CDR2 ANQGSEA. This CDR3 reads CSVILDTGELFF.

V usage is TRBV7-3 and J usage is TRBJ2-1; TCRdb picks TRBD2, but there is no DNA to check that call. This CDR3 has 15 residues. CDR1 is SGHTA, CDR2 FQGTGA, per germline. The CDR3: CASSLSGTSFSEQFF.

V gene TRBV6-2 or TRBV6-3 combines with J gene TRBJ2-7. Germline CDR1 MNHEY, CDR2 SVGEGT. The CDR3 has 13 amino acids. The CDR3: CASSYGRTYEQYF.

This chain connects TRBV28 to TRBJ2-2; TCRdb's D call of TRBD1 is untestable without DNA. CDR1 and CDR2 (germline): MDHEN, SYDVKM. The CDR3 length is 14 residues. CDR3 sequence reads: CAGAGQGFTGELFF.

J is TRBJ2-7 and V is TRBV29-1; TCRdb picks TRBD2, but there is no DNA to check that call. The CDR3 sequence is 15 residues long. Germline CDR1 is SQVTM and CDR2 is ANQGSEA. The CDR3 loop is CSIRTALAGRSEQYF.

This chain's CDR3 is CSARDWASGAFGDNEQFF. This chain uses TRBV20-1 with TRBJ2-1; TCRdb selects TRBD2, and the lack of DNA leaves this call unchecked. This CDR3 contains 18 residues. Germline CDR1 reads DFQATT; CDR2 reads SNEGSKA (reference sequence).

The chain recombines TRBV11-3 with TRBJ2-2; as DNA is missing, the TRBD1 call by TCRdb cannot be tested. This CDR3 region has 12 residues. Germline V gene lookup returns CDR1 SGHNT and CDR2 YENEEA. CDR3 loop: CATETGTGELFF.

The rearrangement joins TRBV28 to TRBJ2-1; TCRdb names TRBD1, which stays unverified in the absence of DNA. This CDR3 spans 17 amino acids. Germline-derived CDR1 and CDR2 are MDHEN and SYDVKM. Here the CDR3 reads CASSFGGEGGVYNEQFF.

This sequence joins TRBV19 and TRBJ2-7; TCRdb selects TRBD1, and the lack of DNA leaves this call unchecked. The CDR3 is 14 residues long. Germline loops: CDR1 LNHDA, CDR2 SQIVND (reference sequence). The CDR3 protein is CASSKGTGGYEQYF. The variable domain in full, completed from reference TRBV19 and TRBJ2-7, reads DGGITQSPKYLFRKEGQNVTLSCEQNLNHDAMYWYRQDPGQGLRLIYYSQIVNDFQKGDIAEGYSVSREKKESFPLTVTSAQKNPTAFYLCASSKGTGGYEQYFGPGTRLTVT.